These T cell receptor beta chains were read from a single sample in a study of metastatic and nonmetastatic thyroid tumors. TCRdb reassembled clones from the PCR reads with MiXCR. The sample contains about 38,000 clones, 25% to 30% of which appear only once. Sequences were obtained from blood. The receptors come from a female donor with papillary thyroid cancer or a benign thyroid nodule (not recorded which). Some clones in this sample may be carry-over from other donors' samples. CDR3s leave out the opening cysteine and the closing phenylalanine or tryptophan.

>TRBV6-1|TRBJ1-1
ASRQGVNTEAF
>TRBV28|TRBJ2-1
ASVGSLTPYNEQF
>TRBV6-2/TRBV6-3|TRBJ2-7
ASSYSGTGGYEQY
>TRBV6-2/TRBV6-3|TRBJ2-3
ASSSLAGGSDTQY
>TRBV30|TRBJ1-3
AWGRLWDAAGNTIY
>TRBV5-8|TRBJ2-5
ASSYSRGRGLETQY
>TRBV6-2/TRBV6-3|TRBJ1-6
ASSYSEVWALH
>TRBV15|TRBJ2-6
ATSRSSSGANVLT
>TRBV19|TRBJ1-5
ASRVGTGQPQH
>TRBV6-1|TRBJ2-7
ASRTGVGSYEQY
>TRBV13|TRBJ1-2
ASSLGLGGRSGYT
>TRBV5-5|TRBJ2-7
ASSLVQATHLGEQY
>TRBV5-1|TRBJ1-2
ASSLEGQLSGGYT
>TRBV30|TRBJ2-7
AWSVGYEQY
>TRBV11-2|TRBJ2-3
AISPLMPLAGGRDTQY
>TRBV7-8|TRBJ2-2
ASSTRGGLTGELF
>TRBV14|TRBJ2-7
ASSQVNQGMNEQY
>TRBV2|TRBJ2-1
ASSKTSGNTYNEQF
>TRBV6-1|TRBJ2-1
ASSHLQGGYNEQF
>TRBV28|TRBJ1-2
ASSDRSYYGYT
>TRBV28|TRBJ1-2
ASHSPRADYGYT
>TRBV20-1|TRBJ2-7
SARELAGVRYEQY
>TRBV7-2|TRBJ1-2
ASSLRGLYGYT
>TRBV12-3/TRBV12-4|TRBJ2-1
ASRREGGNEQF
>TRBV28|TRBJ2-3
VSSFDSGTGERDTQY
>TRBV7-2|TRBJ1-2
ASSLDPNNYGYT
>TRBV27|TRBJ2-1
ASSLDPGSEQF
>TRBV5-1|TRBJ1-1
ASSLGQTLNEAF
>TRBV11-3|TRBJ2-5
ASSLFPRETKY
>TRBV18|TRBJ2-7
ASSATGGRQY
>TRBV5-1|TRBJ1-3
ASSLYSPRDRVHTIY
>TRBV7-8|TRBJ1-3
ASSLTRGNTIY
>TRBV20-1|TRBJ2-7
SARGILAGGNNEQY
>TRBV29-1|TRBJ2-7
SVTGDGRSYEQY
>TRBV5-8|TRBJ2-5
ASSSRTVGLETQY
>TRBV2|TRBJ2-7
ASSEGAGSGYEQY
>TRBV7-9|TRBJ2-7
ASISQGYYQY
>TRBV20-1|TRBJ1-2
SALGGKYGYT
>TRBV7-2|TRBJ2-7
ASSFKVGAVYEQY
>TRBV7-9|TRBJ2-3
ASSPRSQRGTDTQY
>TRBV11-2|TRBJ2-7
ASSLELRDRIYEQY